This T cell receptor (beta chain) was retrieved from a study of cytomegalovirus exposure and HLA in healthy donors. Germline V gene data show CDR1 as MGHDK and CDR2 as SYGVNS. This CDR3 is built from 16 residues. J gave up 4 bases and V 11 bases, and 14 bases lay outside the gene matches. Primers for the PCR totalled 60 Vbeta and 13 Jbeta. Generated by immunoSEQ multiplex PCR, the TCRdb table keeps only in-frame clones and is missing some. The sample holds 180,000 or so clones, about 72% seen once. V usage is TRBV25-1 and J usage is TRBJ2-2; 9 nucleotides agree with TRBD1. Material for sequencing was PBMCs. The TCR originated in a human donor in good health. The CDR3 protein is CAVHSGQGSPTGELFF. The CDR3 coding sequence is TGTGCCGTCCATAGCGGACAGGGGTCGCCCACCGGGGAGCTGTTTTTT.